The 5 T cell receptor beta chains reported below all come from one sample, sequenced in a study of PD-1 blockade in classical Hodgkin lymphoma. The method was immunoSEQ multiplex PCR; TCRdb's version includes in-frame clones alone and lacks a portion of them. This table holds about 94,000 clones, just over 90% found once. Time point given: cycle 4 day 1 (C4D1), after 6 weeks of nivolumab. Following autologous stem cell transplantation, relapse occurred in every patient, and exposure to brentuximab vedotin varied. The source material was peripheral blood mononuclear cells (PBMCs), sampled before the fourth cycle of nivolumab. All receptors derive from a human donor with classical Hodgkin lymphoma.

This clone occurred once. The chain couples TRBV28 to TRBJ1-2; D not certain. Germline CDR1 and CDR2: MDHEN and SYDVKM. V was cut by 6 bases and J by 5 bases, with 25 bases left in between. The CDR3 is 17 amino acids. For the CDR3, the DNA is TGTGCCAGCAGAGGATTCGAACTTCTCCAGATACGATATGGCTACACCTTC. Translation gives CASRGFELLQIRYGYTF.

This chain joins TRBV27 and TRBJ1-1; D not resolved. Germline V gene data show CDR1 as MNHEY and CDR2 as SMNVEV (reference sequence). CDR3 length: 12 amino acids. The V gene lost 3 bases and the J gene lost 7 bases, with 9 bases spanning the gap. This chain's CDR3 is CASSFGQDEAFF. CDR3 DNA sequence: TGTGCCAGCAGTTTCGGCCAGGATGAAGCTTTCTTT.

The rearrangement uses TRBV29-1 and TRBJ2-1; 11 nucleotides agree with TRBD2. J lost 10 bases, V lost 6 bases, and 23 bases had no gene match. This CDR3 has 18 residues. Germline V CDR1 and CDR2: SQVTM, ANQGSEA. The CDR3: CSVGVRGQGLAGGREQFF. The DNA for the CDR3 is TGCAGCGTGGGGGTGAGGGGACAGGGCCTAGCGGGAGGTAGGGAGCAGTTCTTC.

This chain uses TRBV12-5 with TRBJ2-7; D is unresolved. CDR3 length: 14 residues. Germline-derived CDR1 and CDR2 are LGHNT and FRNRAP. Trimming took 2 bases from V and 0 from J, leaving 8 bases between them. The CDR3 loop reads CASGLFDNSYEQYF. The DNA of the CDR3 is TGTGCTAGTGGTTTGTTTGACAACTCCTACGAGCAGTACTTC. Variable domain in full (rest from reference TRBV12-5 and TRBJ2-7): DARVTQTPRHKVTEMGQEVTMRCQPILGHNTVFWYRQTMMQGLELLAYFRNRAPLDDSGMPKDRFSAEMPDATLATLKIQPSEPRDSAVYFCASGLFDNSYEQYFGPGTRLTVT.

This clone was recorded only once. V gene TRBV10-1 combines with J gene TRBJ1-2; unclear D gene. CDR1 is WNHNN and CDR2 is SYGVQD in the germline V gene (reference sequence). This CDR3 is 14 amino acids long. V lost 2 bases, J lost 3 bases, and 10 bases lay in between. CDR3 sequence reads: CASSETTRDYGYTF. The CDR3 region has the DNA TGCGCCAGCAGTGAGACCACGAGGGACTATGGCTACACCTTC.